The sequence of this T cell receptor (beta chain) was determined in a study of blood T cell repertoires in COVID-19. About the study: Sites across the United States, Italy and Spain contributed samples from acute and convalescent COVID-19. Nucleic acid was either cDNA or gDNA, and it came from T cells, B-cell-depleted T cells, or PBMCs.

Participant ages covered about 18 to 95 years across about two dozen US areas. Participants had their cohort set by participant-reported clinical history. The table came from immunoSEQ multiplex PCR; TCRdb's copy has only in-frame clones and leaves some out. The sample lists roughly 250,000 clones; about nine tenths were seen once. The origin of this receptor is a woman between 40 and 50 years old with acute COVID-19. Sequenced input: PBMCs or T cells enriched from blood (not recorded which).

CDR3 in amino acids: CASSLYSGRDSIEQFF. The CDR3 DNA sequence: TGTGCCAGCTCACTTTATAGCGGGAGAGATTCCATTGAGCAGTTCTTC. The V and J genes are TRBV18 and TRBJ2-1, with 9 bases that match TRBD2. Germline values: CDR1 KGHSH, CDR2 LQKENI. J gave up 9 bases and V 4 bases, and 13 bases lay outside the gene matches. The CDR3 sequence is 16 residues long. The full variable domain, its missing parts supplied by reference TRBV18 and TRBJ2-1, is NAGVMQNPRHLVRRRGQEARLRCSPMKGHSHVYWYRQLPEEGLKFMVYLQKENIIDESGMPKERFSAEFPKEGPSILRIQQVVRGDSAAYFCASSLYSGRDSIEQFFGPGTRLTVL.